The present TCR beta chain was sequenced within a study of cytomegalovirus exposure and HLA in healthy donors. About the research overall: Around 200 million T cells yielded roughly 100 million unique TCR beta sequences, as an earlier analysis found. Notes on the study in general: The authors enumerated 150 to 200 TCR beta chains as linked to cytomegalovirus.

As concerns this clone: What it recognizes is unknown.

PCR amplification relied on 60 Vbeta primers (plus 13 Jbeta primers). Per the study methods: An analysis that came later counted 60 million to 80 million unique TCR beta chains, approximately 10 million shared. Generated by immunoSEQ multiplex PCR, the TCRdb table keeps only in-frame clones and is missing some. From that table come the V and J calls and clone size; the DNA was used to work out D and trimming. The table includes about 160,000 clones, 70% to 85% detected once. The V gene end was trimmed by 8 bases and the J gene end by 11 bases; junction bases not matched to a gene: 5. The CDR3 covers 11 residues. Germline lookup yields CDR1 ENHRY and CDR2 SYGVKD.

Sequenced: PBMCs. This clonotype was sampled from a man aged 35-49 years in good health and CMV-seronegative. The chain recombines TRBV10-3 with TRBJ1-4, with TRBD1 matching over 7 bases. The CDR3 loop is CAIGSRGKLFF. DNA of the CDR3: TGTGCCATCGGTTCCAGGGGGAAACTGTTTTTT.